The 32 T cell receptor beta chains below all came from one sample that was sequenced in a study of T cells after yellow fever vaccination. TCRdb called the 5' RACE reads again in MiXCR, with one record for every CDR3 protein. The sample yields a few hundred thousand distinct CDR3 sequences, approximately 4% seen once. The specimen comprised PBMCs, sampled 15 days after the yellow fever booster vaccination. The receptors shown here come from a man younger than 35 who received the YFV17D yellow fever vaccine.

Ten or more counts support this clonotype. V gene TRBV29-1 combines with J gene TRBJ2-5; no clear D gene. The V gene lost 1 base and the J gene lost 5 bases, with 17 bases spanning the gap. Per germline, CDR1 SQVTM and CDR2 ANQGSEA. The CDR3 sequence is 15 residues long. CDR3: CSVEVPGLGRETQYF. The CDR3 nucleotides are TGCAGCGTTGAAGTTCCCGGCCTTGGTAGGGAGACCCAGTACTTC. The whole variable domain, filled in from reference TRBV29-1 and TRBJ2-5, reads SAVISQKPSRDICQRGTSLTIQCQVDSQVTMMFWYRQQPGQSLTLIATANQGSEATYESGFVIDKFPISRPNLTFSTLTVSNMSPEDSSIYLCSVEVPGLGRETQYFGPGTRLLVL.

This clonotype showed up many times. CDR3 bases: TGTGCCATCAGGGGACTAGCGGGGACCACAGATACGCAGTATTTT. It translates to CAIRGLAGTTDTQYF. The genes are TRBV10-3 and TRBJ2-3; 13 bases map to TRBD2. CDR3 length: 15 residues. Germline CDR1 is ENHRY and CDR2 is SYGVKD. The ends lost 6 bases at V and 2 bases at J; junction bases unmatched: 2.

This clonotype was seen at least ten times. The J gene is TRBJ2-5, the V gene TRBV28; TRBD1 matches at 7 bases. Losses at the gene ends were 6 bases for V and 2 bases for J; bases not matched to a gene: 6. The CDR3 sequence is 14 residues long. The germline gives CDR1 MDHEN, CDR2 SYDVKM. In DNA, the CDR3 is TGTGCCAGCAGCCCGGGACAGCAACAAGAGACCCAGTACTTC. The encoded protein is CASSPGQQQETQYF.

This clonotype has a count of ten or more. The chain recombines TRBV20-1 with TRBJ2-3, with TRBD2 matching over 10 bases. J gave up 1 base and V 4 bases, and 11 bases lay outside the gene matches. The CDR3 extends over 17 amino acids. The germline CDR1 and CDR2 sequences are DFQATT and SNEGSKA (reference sequence). This CDR3 reads CSAIRLAGAGGTDTQYF. The DNA of the CDR3 is TGCAGTGCTATTCGGCTAGCGGGGGCCGGGGGCACAGATACGCAGTATTTT.

The genes are TRBV6-5 and TRBJ2-7, with D unresolved. CDR3 length equals 13 residues. CDR1 is MNHEY and CDR2 is SVGAGI in the germline V gene. CDR3 region: CASSYPGRVHRLV. Written as DNA, the CDR3 is TGTGCCAGCAGTTACCCGGGTAGGGTCCATCGACTCGTC.

There are many counts of this clonotype. The CDR3 nucleotides read TGTGCCAGCAGTTACTCCCCTTTAAAGGGGGGCAACTACGAGCAGTACGTC. Translated, it gives CASSYSPLKGGNYEQYV. V is TRBV6-2 or TRBV6-3 and J is TRBJ2-7, with D possibly being TRBD1 or TRBD2 (6 bases each). The CDR3 spans 17 residues. CDR1 is MNHEY and CDR2 is SVGEGT in the germline V gene. V was pared by 0 bases and J by 3 bases, with 18 bases between.

A few counts support this clonotype. The chain uses TRBV18 and TRBJ1-6, with unresolved D. Trimming left V 2 bases short and J 10 bases short, with 15 bases between. The germline gives CDR1 KGHSH, CDR2 LQKENI. This CDR3 has 15 residues. The CDR3 loop is CASSPLREVGSPLHF. CDR3 sequence (DNA): TGTGCCAGCTCACCATTGAGGGAGGTGGGATCACCCCTCCACTTT. Full variable domain (rest looked up from reference TRBV18 and TRBJ1-6): NAGVMQNPRHLVRRRGQEARLRCSPMKGHSHVYWYRQLPEEGLKFMVYLQKENIIDESGMPKERFSAEFPKEGPSILRIQQVVRGDSAAYFCASSPLREVGSPLHFGNGTRLTVT.

A word on this clonotype: The junction and the germline gene differ at one end; a read error may be behind it. The chain couples TRBV12-3 or TRBV12-4 to TRBJ1-2; 7 positions match TRBD1. CDR3 length: 12 residues. The CDR3 is CASSTYSGGLVF. For the CDR3, the DNA is TGTGCCAGCAGTACCTACTCAGGGGGGTTGGTCTTC.

This clonotype was recorded at least ten times. The chain recombines TRBV6-2 or TRBV6-3 with TRBJ1-1; a weak D match, TRBD1 (5 bases). This CDR3 spans 13 amino acids. Germline-derived CDR1 and CDR2 are MNHEY and SVGEGT. Deletions cut 5 bases from V and 7 bases from J, with 14 bases between. CDR3 DNA: TGTGCCAGCAGTCACAGGAGGGAAGGTGAAGCTTTCTTT. Translating gives CASSHRREGEAFF.

The chain links TRBV5-1 to TRBJ2-5; 7 bases map to TRBD2. There are 15 residues in the CDR3. The V gene's germline CDR1 is SGHRS and CDR2 YFSETQ. Unmatched junction bases numbered 9, after V lost 4 bases and J lost 3 bases. The CDR3 protein is CASSPQSGVEETQYF. The CDR3 bases are TGCGCCAGCAGCCCCCAGAGCGGGGTGGAAGAGACCCAGTACTTC.

This clonotype was observed a handful of times. This chain joins TRBV10-3 and TRBJ2-1; D may match TRBD1 or TRBD2 (5 bases each). V dropped 3 bases and J dropped 10 bases, with 19 bases sitting between them. CDR1 is ENHRY, CDR2 SYGVKD, per germline. This CDR3 is built from 15 residues. The CDR3 sequence is CAISDRRDGLSEQFF. The CDR3 coding sequence is TGTGCCATCAGTGACCGCCGGGACGGGTTGTCGGAGCAGTTCTTC.

This clonotype was counted at least ten times. V is TRBV7-2 and J is TRBJ2-2; 10 nucleotides match TRBD2. Germline lookup yields CDR1 SGHTA and CDR2 FQGNSA. The CDR3 totals 16 residues. V was clipped by 1 base and J by 6 bases; unmatched bases: 5. The CDR3 loop reads CASSLVTSGVAGELFF. The CDR3 coding sequence is TGTGCCAGCAGCTTAGTAACTAGCGGGGTTGCCGGGGAGCTGTTTTTT. Drawing the rest from reference TRBV7-2 and TRBJ2-2, the complete variable domain is GAGVSQSPSNKVTEKGKDVELRCDPISGHTALYWYRQSLGQGLEFLIYFQGNSAPDKSGLPSDRFSAERTGGSVSTLTIQRTQQEDSAVYLCASSLVTSGVAGELFFGEGSRLTVL.

Only a few counts were recorded for this clonotype. The genes are TRBV10-3 and TRBJ2-3; 10 positions agree with TRBD2. CDR1 and CDR2 from the germline V gene are ENHRY and SYGVKD. V was pared by 7 bases and J by 4 bases, with 5 bases of the junction left unmatched. This CDR3 is built from 14 residues. In nucleotides, the CDR3 is TGTGCCATCAAACCGGGACTAGCGCCAGATACGCAGTATTTT. It specifies CAIKPGLAPDTQYF.

There are many counts of this clonotype. This sequence joins TRBV10-3 and TRBJ1-5, with D possibly being TRBD1 (5 bases). The CDR3 extends over 16 amino acids. Per germline, CDR1 ENHRY and CDR2 SYGVKD. The ends were cut back, 2 bases at V and 4 bases at J, with 15 bases in the middle. CDR3: CAISEGQGPGNQPQHF. The CDR3 region has the DNA TGTGCCATCAGTGAGGGGCAGGGCCCCGGGAATCAGCCCCAGCATTTT.

The chain links TRBV29-1 to TRBJ2-1, with D possibly being TRBD1 (5 bases). The CDR3 loop spans 11 amino acids. Trimming stripped 6 bases from V and 7 bases from J, with 10 bases between. The V gene's germline CDR1 is SQVTM and CDR2 ANQGSEA. The CDR3 DNA sequence: TGCAGCGTCCCACAGGCAAATGAGCAGTTCTTC. This encodes CSVPQANEQFF.

In this sample, this clonotype turned up many times. V gene TRBV5-6 combines with J gene TRBJ1-2; D gene ambiguous. Trimming stripped 4 bases from V and 8 bases from J, with 9 bases between. From germline, CDR1 is SGHDT and CDR2 YYEEEE. The CDR3 loop spans 11 amino acids. CDR3 loop: CASSTVGGYTF. The CDR3, as DNA: TGTGCCAGCAGCACGGTCGGCGGCTACACCTTC.

J is TRBJ2-2 and V is TRBV14; D possibly corresponds to TRBD1 (6 bases). Trimming removed 6 bases from V and 0 bases from J, with 11 bases in between. Germline V CDR1 and CDR2: SGHDN, FVKESK. There are 15 residues in the CDR3. The CDR3 reads CASSYRDPNTGELFF. The CDR3 coding sequence is TGTGCCAGCAGTTACAGGGATCCGAACACCGGGGAGCTGTTTTTT. Drawing the rest from reference TRBV14 and TRBJ2-2, the complete variable domain is EAGVTQFPSHSVIEKGQTVTLRCDPISGHDNLYWYRRVMGKEIKFLLHFVKESKQDESGMPNNRFLAERTGGTYSTLKVQPAELEDSGVYFCASSYRDPNTGELFFGEGSRLTVL.

This clonotype has more than one count but fewer than ten. The CDR3: CASSFRDRGPYEQYF. The DNA of the CDR3 is TGTGCCAGTAGTTTCCGGGACAGGGGGCCCTACGAGCAGTACTTC. This chain uses TRBV19 with TRBJ2-7; 12 nucleotides align to TRBD1. Germline V gives CDR1 LNHDA, CDR2 SQIVND (reference sequence). The CDR3 is made up of 15 amino acids. The V segment lost 5 bases and the J segment 2 bases; nucleotides outside the gene matches: 4.

This clonotype appeared many times. The rearrangement joins TRBV6-2 or TRBV6-3 to TRBJ2-5, with TRBD2 matching over 10 bases. Losses at the gene ends were 4 bases for V and 5 bases for J; bases not matched to a gene: 10. The CDR3 totals 16 residues. Germline V gene lookup returns CDR1 MNHEY and CDR2 SVGEGT. The chain's CDR3 is CASSFGLAAYMETQYF. The CDR3 DNA reads as TGTGCCAGCAGTTTTGGACTAGCGGCGTACATGGAGACCCAGTACTTC.

This clonotype was picked up a small number of times. The chain recombines TRBV5-4 with TRBJ2-5, with 10 positions matching TRBD1. The V gene's germline CDR1 is SGHNT and CDR2 YYREEE (reference sequence). V shed 0 bases, J shed 4 bases, and the junction held 3 bases outside the gene matches. This CDR3 region has 15 residues. CDR3 nucleotides: TGTGCCAGCAGCTTGGAGGGACAGGGGATAGAGACCCAGTACTTC. Residues: CASSLEGQGIETQYF.

This clonotype was observed many times. The chain is built from TRBV18 and TRBJ1-2, with 11 bases that match TRBD1. The CDR3 has 18 amino acids. Trimming took 0 bases from V and 3 from J; bases not matched to a gene: 9. Germline CDR1 KGHSH, CDR2 LQKENI. The CDR3 region is CASSPPVGRTGGDYGYTF. CDR3 in DNA: TGTGCCAGCTCACCACCGGTGGGGCGGACAGGGGGCGACTATGGCTACACCTTC.

This clonotype appeared a few times. CDR3 nucleotides: TGTGCCAGCAGCCGGACAGGGGTTCCGTCTTATTCACCCCTCCACTTT. Amino acid sequence: CASSRTGVPSYSPLHF. This chain joins TRBV7-8 and TRBJ1-6; 9 nucleotides agree with TRBD1. With V trimmed by 5 bases and J by 8 bases, 10 bases remained unmatched. The CDR3 extends over 16 amino acids. Germline CDR1 reads SGHVS; CDR2 reads FQNEAQ.

This rearrangement joins TRBV6-1 to TRBJ2-2, with D perhaps TRBD1 (7 bases). This CDR3 has 15 residues. CDR1 is MNHNS and CDR2 is SASEGT in the germline V gene. The ends were cut back, 7 bases at V and 4 bases at J, with 16 bases in the middle. CDR3 DNA: TGTGCCAGCATGGTTAGGAGGGGGCGCACCGGGGAGCTGTTTTTT. Residues: CASMVRRGRTGELFF.

In this sample, this clonotype turned up a few times. The chain uses TRBV5-1 and TRBJ2-1, with no clear D. The germline V gene has CDR1 SGHRS and CDR2 YFSETQ. V dropped 3 bases and J dropped 6 bases, with 16 bases sitting between them. There are 15 residues in the CDR3. The CDR3 spells CASSSDPSPRNEQFF. DNA of the CDR3: TGCGCCAGCAGCTCGGACCCATCTCCTCGCAATGAGCAGTTCTTC.

The sample holds many counts of this clonotype. The chain is built from TRBV18 and TRBJ2-5, with a possible D match to TRBD1 (6 bases). Germline values: CDR1 KGHSH, CDR2 LQKENI. Trimming took 3 bases from V and 4 from J, leaving 12 bases between them. The CDR3 runs to 14 residues. CDR3 protein: CASSPSQGRETQYF. CDR3 nucleotides: TGTGCCAGCTCACCTTCACAGGGAAGAGAGACCCAGTACTTC.

This clonotype has at least ten counts. This chain connects TRBV6-5 to TRBJ2-5, with TRBD2 as a possible D gene (5 bases). Germline V gives CDR1 MNHEY, CDR2 SVGAGI. This CDR3 comprises 14 residues. V lost 3 bases to trimming and J lost 2 bases, with 10 bases between them. The CDR3 DNA reads TGTGCCAGCAGTTATGAGGGCTATCAAGAGACCCAGTACTTC. Its protein is CASSYEGYQETQYF.

The V and J genes are TRBV5-8 and TRBJ2-6, with a tentative D call TRBD1 (5 bases). The CDR3 is 15 amino acids. Trimming left V 4 bases short and J 0 bases short, with 8 bases between. Per the germline V gene, CDR1 is SGHTS and CDR2 is YDEGEE. The CDR3 spells CASSARVSGANVLTF. The CDR3 nucleotides are TGTGCCAGCAGCGCCAGGGTCTCTGGGGCCAACGTCCTGACTTTC. The whole variable domain, remainder taken from reference TRBV5-8 and TRBJ2-6, is EAGVTQSPTHLIKTRGQQATLRCSPISGHTSVYWYQQALGLGLQFLLWYDEGEERNRGNFPPRFSGRQFPNYSSELNVNALELEDSALYLCASSARVSGANVLTFGAGSRLTVL.

The rearrangement joins TRBV7-3 to TRBJ2-2; D not certain. V lost 4 bases and J 5 bases, leaving 8 bases between the germline ends. The CDR3 length is 13 residues. CDR1 SGHTA and CDR2 FQGTGA come from the germline V gene. CDR3 residues: CASSSYITGELFF. CDR3 bases: TGTGCCAGCAGCTCATACATTACCGGGGAGCTGTTTTTT. The entire variable domain, with the rest obtained from reference TRBV7-3 and TRBJ2-2, is as follows: GAGVSQTPSNKVTEKGKYVELRCDPISGHTALYWYRQSLGQGPEFLIYFQGTGAADDSGLPNDRFFAVRPEGSVSTLKIQRTERGDSAVYLCASSSYITGELFFGEGSRLTVL.

The sample holds many counts of this clonotype. For the CDR3, the DNA is TGTGCCAGCAGCTCCAGGGGATGGAATCAGCCCCAGCATTTT. The encoded protein is CASSSRGWNQPQHF. The J gene is TRBJ1-5, the V gene TRBV7-2; tentatively, D is TRBD1 (6 bases). The CDR3 totals 14 residues. The germline gives CDR1 SGHTA, CDR2 FQGNSA. Trimming took 4 bases from V and 4 from J, leaving 11 bases between them.

This clonotype was picked up many times. The CDR3 region has the DNA TGTGCCAGCAGCCCGCGCGGACAGCAATCTAAAGAGACCCAGTACTTC. Encoded protein: CASSPRGQQSKETQYF. The chain combines TRBV5-4 with TRBJ2-5, with a weak D call TRBD1 (6 bases). CDR1 is SGHNT and CDR2 is YYREEE in the germline V gene (reference sequence). Trimming left V 4 bases short and J 3 bases short, with 19 bases between. The CDR3 sequence is 16 residues long.

The table lists this clonotype with many counts. The chain combines TRBV4-1 with TRBJ1-1; D is unresolved. Trimming removed 3 bases at V and 8 bases at J, with 16 bases between. The length of the CDR3 is 14 residues. In germline, CDR1 is MGHRA, CDR2 YSYEKL. The CDR3 DNA follows: TGCGCCAGCAGCCAGCCCTACGGTGGGCCCGAAGCTTTCTTT. Amino acids: CASSQPYGGPEAFF.

This clonotype came up many times. The chain combines TRBV27 with TRBJ2-7; TRBD1 might be the D (6 bases). V was clipped by 2 bases and J by 3 bases, with 14 bases between them. This CDR3 comprises 15 residues. Per the germline V gene, CDR1 is MNHEY and CDR2 is SMNVEV (reference sequence). In nucleotides, the CDR3 is TGTGCCAGCAGTTTAAGGGGCAGGGGATACTACGAGCAGTACTTC. Its translation: CASSLRGRGYYEQYF.